This TCR beta chain comes out of a study of blood T cell repertoires in COVID-19 (dated by TCRdb to the early 2020s). Background for the entire study: Collaborator samples came from the United States, Italy and Spain and covered acute and convalescent phases of COVID-19. The prospective study material was composed of cDNA or gDNA derived from T cells, B-cell-depleted T cells, or PBMCs. The dataset comprised deeply sampled blood TCRbeta repertoires from subjects exposed to, actively infected with, or recovered from COVID-19. The repertoires were made available in a free public database intended to serve as a resource for research on the immune response to SARS-CoV-2. Samples were obtained from the ongoing ImmuneRACE study (first 160 participants) and from about 1,300 subjects provided by 6 global collaborators. A de-identified subject ID, COVID-19 status, age in years and sex were almost always included in the sample metadata. Where available, HLA class I and class II types were obtained from metadata supplied by the sample provider rather than from assay-based typing.

Notes on this clone: Its recognized antigen is unknown. The input lacks base qualities; no much larger clone sits a single base away.

TCRbeta CDR3 regions were amplified from genomic DNA by means of the immunoSEQ Assay, a bias-controlled multiplex PCR. From the authors' description of their analysis: Nucleated cell counts per sample were estimated from amplification of reference gene primers within the assay. To quantify the absolute abundance of each unique TCRbeta CDR3 rearrangement, sequence reads were collapsed and filtered. For each sample, productive Simpson clonality was calculated as the square root of Simpson's diversity index over productive rearrangements. Here the immuneACCESS table is served through TCRdb, limited to in-frame sequences with V and J called. Missing clones are a known gap in these copies; in checked studies unresolved V genes cover under half, and the rest lacks a known reason. From that table come the V and J calls and clone size; the DNA was used to work out D and trimming. The sample table records approximately 450,000 clones; 87% of these occur just once. Approximately 2% of the sample is held by the ten biggest clonotypes.

Enrolling through a virtual design, the prospective study's participants ranged in age from roughly 18 to 89 years and lived across 20 to 25 United States geographic areas. In the prospective study, cohorts were assigned on the basis of participant-reported clinical history obtained from a screening survey and a study questionnaire. In the prospective study, whole blood, serum and a nasopharyngeal or oropharyngeal swab were collected from each participant by mobile phlebotomists. Additional blood draws and questionnaires over a 2-month period could optionally be provided by prospective study participants. Blood samples from the prospective study were shipped frozen or at room temperature prior to DNA extraction. What the work shows at the level of the full study, not this receptor alone: The quantity of clinical and demographic metadata differed by source and by participant and was supplied without curation.

The sample taken for sequencing was PBMCs or T cells enriched from blood (not recorded which). This receptor was obtained from a young woman with acute COVID-19.

The DNA sequence follows: TGCGCCAGCAGCTTGGGAAGTGGCGCAGGATCCGAGCAGTACTTC. Its translation reads: CASSLGSGAGSEQYF. Recombination connected TRBV5-1 to TRBJ2-7, with the D segment identity uncertain. According to the germline V gene, CDR1 reads SGHRS and CDR2 reads YFSETQ. The CDR3 runs 15 amino acids, cysteine and phenylalanine included. Only the CDR3 region is kept as DNA, spanning 45 bases read in frame from base 1. Between the V and J ends, shortened by 0 bases and 6 bases respectively, the junction contains 16 bases.